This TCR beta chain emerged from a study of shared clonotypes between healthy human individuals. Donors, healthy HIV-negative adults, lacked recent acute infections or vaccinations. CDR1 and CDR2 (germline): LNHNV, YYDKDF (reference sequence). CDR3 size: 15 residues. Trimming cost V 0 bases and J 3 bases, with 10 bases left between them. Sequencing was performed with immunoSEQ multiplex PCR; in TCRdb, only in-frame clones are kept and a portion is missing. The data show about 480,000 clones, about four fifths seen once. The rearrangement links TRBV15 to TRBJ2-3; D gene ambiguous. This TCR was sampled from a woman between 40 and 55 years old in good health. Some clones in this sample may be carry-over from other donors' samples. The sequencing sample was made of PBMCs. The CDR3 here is CATSRDRVRTDTQYF. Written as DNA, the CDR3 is TGTGCCACCAGCAGAGATCGGGTGAGGACAGATACGCAGTATTTT.